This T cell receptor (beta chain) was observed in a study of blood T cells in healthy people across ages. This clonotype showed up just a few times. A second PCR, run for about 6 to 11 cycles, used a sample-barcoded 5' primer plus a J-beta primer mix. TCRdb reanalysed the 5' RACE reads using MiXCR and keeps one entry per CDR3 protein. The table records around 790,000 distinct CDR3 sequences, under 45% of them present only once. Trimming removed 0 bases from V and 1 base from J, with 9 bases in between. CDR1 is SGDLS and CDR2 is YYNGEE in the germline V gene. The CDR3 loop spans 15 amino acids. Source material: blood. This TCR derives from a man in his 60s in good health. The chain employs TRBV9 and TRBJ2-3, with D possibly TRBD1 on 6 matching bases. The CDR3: CASSVGPGGTDTQYF. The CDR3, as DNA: TGTGCCAGCAGCGTAGGCCCAGGGGGCACAGATACGCAGTATTTT.